These 28 T cell receptor beta chains were sequenced from one sample in a study of T cells after yellow fever vaccination. TCRdb reprocessed the 5' RACE reads via MiXCR and lists one record per CDR3 protein. The sample lists around 550,000 distinct CDR3 sequences, about 19% seen once, with more than 13% in the top ten. The source was PBMCs, collected 15 days after the yellow fever booster vaccination. The receptors come from a man aged 25 to 40 who received the YFV17D yellow fever vaccine.

This chain uses TRBV6-5 with TRBJ2-3; 8 nucleotides align to TRBD1. J lost 4 bases, V lost 6 bases, and 15 bases had no gene match. The CDR3 runs 17 residues. The germline V gene encodes CDR1 MNHEY and CDR2 SVGAGI. The CDR3 loop is CASSYPLNQGAADTQYF. The DNA for the CDR3 is TGTGCCAGCAGCTACCCACTAAATCAGGGGGCTGCAGATACGCAGTATTTT.

The J gene is TRBJ2-1, the V gene TRBV5-1; TRBD2 aligns across 8 bases. CDR3 length: 14 residues. The V segment lost 3 bases and the J segment 8 bases; nucleotides outside the gene matches: 7. Germline V gene data show CDR1 as SGHRS and CDR2 as YFSETQ. The CDR3 is CASSWGLGWDEQFF. The CDR3 nucleotides read TGCGCCAGCAGCTGGGGACTAGGATGGGATGAGCAGTTCTTC.

This chain joins TRBV7-8 and TRBJ2-7; 8 bases line up with TRBD2. The CDR3 has 14 residues. Germline assignment: CDR1 SGHVS and CDR2 FQNEAQ. Unmatched junction bases numbered 5, after V lost 2 bases and J lost 5 bases. The CDR3 here is CASSLSGSWNEQYF. In nucleotides, the CDR3 is TGTGCCAGCAGCTTAAGCGGGAGTTGGAACGAGCAGTACTTC.

The chain carries TRBV7-2 and TRBJ2-2; 12 bases are a match to TRBD1. Per germline, CDR1 SGHTA and CDR2 FQGNSA. The CDR3 loop spans 15 amino acids. The V segment lost 10 bases and the J segment 4 bases; nucleotides outside the gene matches: 7. The CDR3 bases are TGTGCCACCGGGACAGGGGGCGTCGGCACCGGGGAGCTGTTTTTT. This encodes CATGTGGVGTGELFF.

This clonotype was detected only a few times. The chain uses TRBV21-1 and TRBJ2-1. TRBV21-1 is reported as a pseudogene. The CDR3 covers 17 residues. The CDR3 coding sequence is TGTGCCAGCAGCAAAGTTGATCGAGCGGGAGCTTACAATGAGCAGTTCTTC. It specifies CASSKVDRAGAYNEQFF.

The V call is TRBV11-2, the J call TRBJ1-2; D perhaps matches TRBD1 (5 bases). Germline lookup yields CDR1 SGHAT and CDR2 FQNNGV. The CDR3 length is 17 residues. Trimming took off 0 bases at V and 4 bases at J, with 18 bases between the two ends. The CDR3: CASSLEFRAGWAYGYTF. CDR3 nucleotides: TGTGCCAGCAGCTTAGAGTTTAGGGCAGGGTGGGCCTATGGCTACACCTTC. Full variable domain (remainder filled in from reference TRBV11-2 and TRBJ1-2): EAGVAQSPRYKIIEKRQSVAFWCNPISGHATLYWYQQILGQGPKLLIQFQNNGVVDDSQLPKDRFSAERLKGVDSTLKIQPAKLEDSAVYLCASSLEFRAGWAYGYTFGSGTRLTVV.

The gene calls are TRBV15 and TRBJ2-1; 12 positions match TRBD2. Germline loops: CDR1 LNHNV, CDR2 YYDKDF (reference sequence). V dropped 0 bases and J dropped 1; count of bases not matched to a gene: 10. The CDR3 runs to 20 residues. The CDR3 protein is CATSRDILAGGPGSYNEQFF. CDR3 nucleotide sequence: TGTGCCACCAGCAGAGATATCCTAGCGGGAGGGCCTGGGTCCTACAATGAGCAGTTCTTC.

This clonotype was counted ten times or more. V is TRBV28 and J is TRBJ1-5, with a weak D call TRBD1 (5 bases). This CDR3 has 12 amino acids. The V gene lost 10 bases and the J gene lost 4 bases, with 11 bases spanning the gap. Germline V CDR1 and CDR2: MDHEN, SYDVKM. CDR3 bases: TGTGCCACGGGACGGGGAAATCAGCCCCAGCATTTT. Encoded protein: CATGRGNQPQHF.

The chain employs TRBV30 and TRBJ1-5, with D uncertain. The germline V gene encodes CDR1 GTSNPN and CDR2 SVGIG (reference sequence). V lost 0 bases and J lost 3, with 9 bases in between. This CDR3 region has 14 residues. CDR3 amino acids: CAWSVELLNQPQHF. CDR3 nucleotides: TGTGCCTGGAGTGTAGAGCTCCTCAATCAGCCCCAGCATTTT. Full variable domain (remainder filled in from reference TRBV30 and TRBJ1-5): SQTIHQWPATLVQPVGSPLSLECTVEGTSNPNLYWYRQAAGRGLQLLFYSVGIGQISSEVPQNLSASRPQDRQFILSSKKLLLSDSGFYLCAWSVELLNQPQHFGDGTRLSIL.

The gene calls are TRBV5-6 and TRBJ1-3; D unclear. In germline, CDR1 is SGHDT, CDR2 YYEEEE. V was clipped by 4 bases and J by 0 bases, with 14 bases between them. The CDR3 is 16 residues long. Here the CDR3 reads CASSLLTASSGNTIYF. Written as DNA, the CDR3 is TGTGCCAGCAGCCTCCTGACGGCGAGCTCTGGAAACACCATATATTTT.

This clonotype has more than one count but fewer than ten. The CDR3 nucleotides are TGTGCCAGCAGTTACCGACAGGGCCTCTACGAGCAGTACTTC. As protein: CASSYRQGLYEQYF. This chain uses TRBV7-2 with TRBJ2-7; 7 bases line up with TRBD1. This CDR3 contains 14 residues. Germline V gene lookup returns CDR1 SGHTA and CDR2 FQGNSA. J gave up 3 bases and V 6 bases, and 8 bases lay outside the gene matches.

The table lists this clonotype with a few counts. The chain links TRBV12-3 or TRBV12-4 to TRBJ1-3; possibly TRBD1 for D (6 bases). Trimming took 8 bases from V and 0 from J, leaving 8 bases between them. CDR3 length: 13 amino acids. Here the CDR3 DNA reads TGTGCCAGCGGACAGAACTCTGGAAACACCATATATTTT. Amino acid sequence: CASGQNSGNTIYF.

The chain couples TRBV10-3 to TRBJ1-6; D remains unclear. Trimming took 2 bases from V and 10 from J, leaving 15 bases between them. This CDR3 contains 15 residues. Germline lookup yields CDR1 ENHRY and CDR2 SYGVKD. CDR3: CAISEEDFSGSPLHF. The CDR3 DNA reads TGTGCCATCAGTGAGGAAGATTTCTCCGGGTCACCCCTCCACTTT.

The rearrangement uses TRBV7-2 and TRBJ1-4; D is ambiguous. This CDR3 has 13 amino acids. CDR1 and CDR2 from the germline V gene are SGHTA and FQGNSA. The V end lost 1 base, the J end lost 8 bases, and 8 bases lay between the germline ends. The CDR3 DNA is TGTGCCAGCAGCTTAGAAGTGGGGGAAAAACTGTTTTTT. Amino acid sequence: CASSLEVGEKLFF.

The chain couples TRBV10-3 to TRBJ2-1; TRBD2 might be the D (5 bases). Trimming took off 7 bases at V and 8 bases at J, with 18 bases between the two ends. CDR3 length: 14 amino acids. Germline CDR1 ENHRY, CDR2 SYGVKD. This chain's CDR3 is CAITGEPLRDEQFF. In nucleotides, the CDR3 is TGTGCCATCACCGGTGAGCCCCTGAGGGATGAGCAGTTCTTC.

This clonotype was recorded a few times. The chain recombines TRBV7-6 with TRBJ1-5; D is possibly TRBD1 (6 bases). CDR1 is SGHVS, CDR2 FNYEAQ, per germline. The germline V and J ends were trimmed by 5 bases and 5 bases, with 13 bases remaining between them. The CDR3 extends over 14 amino acids. Here the CDR3 DNA reads TGTGCCAGCAGCCTGACAGGAAAGGATCAGCCCCAGCATTTT. It translates to CASSLTGKDQPQHF.

The V gene is TRBV28, the J gene TRBJ2-7; D is perhaps TRBD2 (5 bases). Germline V gives CDR1 MDHEN, CDR2 SYDVKM. Between the trimmed V and J ends, which lost 0 bases and 5 bases, there was a span of 11 bases. The CDR3 has 14 residues. Here the CDR3 DNA reads TGTGCCAGCAGTTTATGGAGGGATGGTGACGAGCAGTACTTC. Translated: CASSLWRDGDEQYF. The whole variable domain, remainder taken from reference TRBV28 and TRBJ2-7, is DVKVTQSSRYLVKRTGEKVFLECVQDMDHENMFWYRQDPGLGLRLIYFSYDVKMKEKGDIPEGYSVSREKKERFSLILESASTNQTSMYLCASSLWRDGDEQYFGPGTRLTVT.

V usage is TRBV27 and J usage is TRBJ1-1; 7 positions agree with TRBD1. V was pared by 10 bases and J by 1 base, with 9 bases of the junction left unmatched. Looked up from germline, CDR1 is MNHEY and CDR2 is SMNVEV (reference sequence). The CDR3 contains 14 residues. CDR3 in amino acids: CAIHPGQTNTEAFF. The CDR3 DNA reads TGTGCCATCCATCCGGGACAGACGAACACTGAAGCTTTCTTT.

The chain employs TRBV11-2 and TRBJ2-1, with TRBD2 matching 10 bases. The germline V gene has CDR1 SGHAT and CDR2 FQNNGV. This CDR3 has 13 residues. Germline trimming cut 6 bases from V and 8 bases from J; bases unmatched to any gene: 4. The CDR3, as DNA: TGTGCCAGCAGTTCCGGGACTAGCGATGAGCAGTTCTTC. Translated: CASSSGTSDEQFF.

This clonotype was detected a few times. The genes are TRBV7-2 and TRBJ2-5; D is tentatively TRBD1 or TRBD2 (5 bases each). The V gene's germline CDR1 is SGHTA and CDR2 FQGNSA. Trimming took off 5 bases at V and 5 bases at J, with 18 bases between the two ends. The CDR3 has 15 residues. CDR3 sequence (DNA): TGTGCCAGCAGCCTACTTCCCGGGACCATGGAGACCCAGTACTTC. Encoded protein: CASSLLPGTMETQYF. Variable domain in full (rest from reference TRBV7-2 and TRBJ2-5): GAGVSQSPSNKVTEKGKDVELRCDPISGHTALYWYRQSLGQGLEFLIYFQGNSAPDKSGLPSDRFSAERTGGSVSTLTIQRTQQEDSAVYLCASSLLPGTMETQYFGPGTRLLVL.

This clonotype has just a few counts. The CDR3 region has the DNA TGTGCCAGCAGCAGAACGGGATCTAGTGGCGAGACCCAGTACTTC. This sequence encodes CASSRTGSSGETQYF. V and J are TRBV9 and TRBJ2-5; tentatively, D is TRBD2 (5 bases). V lost 4 bases and J lost 5, with 18 bases in between. Germline-derived CDR1 and CDR2 are SGDLS and YYNGEE. This CDR3 is built from 15 residues. The full variable domain, its missing parts supplied by reference TRBV9 and TRBJ2-5, is DSGVTQTPKHLITATGQRVTLRCSPRSGDLSVYWYQQSLDQGLQFLIQYYNGEERAKGNILERFSAQQFPDLHSELNLSSLELGDSALYFCASSRTGSSGETQYFGPGTRLLVL.

This clonotype appeared a few times. This chain uses TRBV28 with TRBJ2-1, with 8 bases aligning to TRBD2. The V segment lost 5 bases and the J segment 4 bases; nucleotides outside the gene matches: 4. This CDR3 is built from 14 residues. Germline CDR1 reads MDHEN; CDR2 reads SYDVKM. CDR3 sequence: CASSPGLVYNEQFF. The CDR3 DNA follows: TGTGCCAGCAGTCCGGGACTAGTGTACAATGAGCAGTTCTTC.

This clonotype was recorded a few times. The chain couples TRBV29-1 to TRBJ2-1; 8 bases match TRBD1. Losses at the gene ends were 7 bases for V and 7 bases for J; bases not matched to a gene: 6. CDR1 and CDR2 (germline): SQVTM, ANQGSEA. The CDR3 has 12 amino acids. As DNA, the CDR3 is TGCAGCGGAGGGACAGGCGTAAATGAGCAGTTCTTC. Its protein is CSGGTGVNEQFF.

The chain links TRBV9 to TRBJ1-2, with D maybe TRBD1 (6 bases). This CDR3 is 15 amino acids long. From germline, CDR1 is SGDLS and CDR2 YYNGEE. V was pared by 3 bases and J by 4 bases, with 16 bases between. CDR3 nucleotide sequence: TGTGCCAGCAGCGATTCGGGGGGCTGGGGCTATGGCTACACCTTC. Translation: CASSDSGGWGYGYTF.

V usage is TRBV20-1 and J usage is TRBJ1-1; D may be TRBD1 (6 bases). V lost 3 bases and J 11 bases, leaving 22 bases between the germline ends. CDR3 size: 14 residues. The V gene's germline CDR1 is DFQATT and CDR2 SNEGSKA (reference sequence). The DNA of the CDR3 is TGCAGTGCTAGTCCTGGTGCGGGCGCGGGGGCGGCTTTCTTT. Protein sequence: CSASPGAGAGAAFF.

This clonotype was detected only a few times. The chain is built from TRBV12-3 or TRBV12-4 and TRBJ2-7; D gene unclear. The CDR3 sequence is 16 residues long. Trimming left V 3 bases short and J 4 bases short, with 19 bases between. CDR3 protein: CASSFDLSRVWYEQYF. DNA of the CDR3: TGTGCCAGCAGTTTCGACCTTTCCCGAGTTTGGTACGAGCAGTACTTC.

Here the CDR3 reads CASSRQGRTTGELFF. For the CDR3, the DNA is TGTGCCAGCAGCCGACAGGGACGGACCACCGGGGAGCTGTTTTTT. The rearrangement links TRBV7-3 to TRBJ2-2, with 7 bases matching TRBD1. The CDR3 has 15 residues. Unmatched junction bases numbered 7, after V lost 5 bases and J lost 4 bases. Looked up from germline, CDR1 is SGHTA and CDR2 is FQGTGA.

V is TRBV7-9 and J is TRBJ2-7, with D unresolved. Trimming cost V 5 bases and J 5 bases, with 7 bases left between them. The CDR3 runs 11 residues. Germline assignment: CDR1 SEHNR and CDR2 FQNEAQ (reference sequence). The CDR3 DNA reads as TGTGCCAGCAGCCGAGACGACGAGCAGTACTTC. It encodes CASSRDDEQYF.